This TCR beta chain was captured by sequencing in a study of blood T cell repertoires in COVID-19. Background on the study: The samples span acute and convalescent COVID-19 from the United States, Italy and Spain.

Germline CDR1 SGHTS, CDR2 YDEGEE. The V end lost 3 bases, the J end lost 2 bases, and 11 bases lay between the germline ends. The CDR3 spans 15 residues. Profiling relied on immunoSEQ multiplex PCR, and the TCRdb table lists in-frame clones only, not all of them. The data hold almost 200,000 clones, with around 79% observed a single time. Source material: peripheral blood. The chain recombines TRBV5-8 with TRBJ2-2, with D perhaps TRBD1 (6 bases). This receptor was identified in a woman in her forties with COVID-19, enrolled during active disease. The CDR3 sequence is CASSWTAKNTGELFF. Here the CDR3 DNA reads TGTGCCAGCAGCTGGACAGCGAAAAACACCGGGGAGCTGTTTTTT.